Following are 13 T cell receptor beta chains from one sample sequenced in a study of blood T cells in healthy people across ages. Combining a sample-barcoded 5' primer with a J-beta primer mix, a second PCR ran for about 7 to 11 cycles. TCRdb recomputed calls from the 5' RACE reads with MiXCR, one row per CDR3 protein. The table lists approximately 690,000 distinct CDR3 sequences, 40% to 45% of them singletons. The sequenced material came from blood. Source of these receptors: a man older than 75 in good health.

The chain carries TRBV10-3 and TRBJ2-7, with a possible D match to TRBD1 (6 bases). V was trimmed by 0 bases and J by 0 bases, leaving 9 bases between them. Germline-derived CDR1 and CDR2 are ENHRY and SYGVKD. The CDR3 is 15 residues long. CDR3 nucleotides: TGTGCCATCAGTGAGTCGCAGGACAGCTCCTACGAGCAGTACTTC. It specifies CAISESQDSSYEQYF.

In the case of this clonotype: The conserved final phenylalanine or tryptophan is absent from the CDR3, which likely points to a read error. The chain links TRBV25-1 to TRBJ1-6; the D gene is possibly TRBD1 (5 bases). Trimming removed 1 base at V and 9 bases at J, with 13 bases between. Germline V CDR1 and CDR2: MGHDK, SYGVNS. The CDR3 is 15 residues long. In DNA, the CDR3 is TGTGCCAGCAGTGAATGGGCGGGGGAGAGTTCACCCCTCCACTTA. Translation gives CASSEWAGESSPLHL.

This chain connects TRBV18 to TRBJ2-4, with D maybe TRBD2 (6 bases). The J call may be mistaken, given a closer DNA end match to TRBJ2-7. CDR1 and CDR2 from the germline V gene are KGHSH and LQKENI. The CDR3 is 15 residues long. CDR3 nucleotide sequence: TGTGCCAGCTCACCAGGGACTCTTCGGCGTGGCGAGCAGTACTTC. Residues: CASSPGTLRRGEQYF.

The chain employs TRBV20-1 and TRBJ2-5; D is unclear. The germline V and J ends were trimmed by 0 bases and 3 bases, with 8 bases remaining between them. The CDR3 length is 13 residues. Looked up from germline, CDR1 is DFQATT and CDR2 is SNEGSKA (reference sequence). CDR3 in DNA: TGCAGTGCTAGAGAGAGTCAGGAAGAGACCCAGTACTTC. This gives the protein CSARESQEETQYF.

This clonotype appeared many times. The chain links TRBV20-1 to TRBJ2-3; TRBD2 aligns across 8 bases. V shed 3 bases and J 6 bases; nucleotides not matched to a gene: 8. Germline V gives CDR1 DFQATT, CDR2 SNEGSKA (reference sequence). This CDR3 comprises 14 residues. CDR3 nucleotide sequence: TGCAGTGCTAGCCCACCGGGGGGGTTGGATACGCAGTATTTT. It codes for CSASPPGGLDTQYF.

CDR3 amino acids: CASSLARAGGYGYTF. The CDR3 DNA sequence: TGTGCCAGCAGTTTAGCGCGCGCGGGGGGCTATGGCTACACCTTC. This chain connects TRBV12-3 or TRBV12-4 to TRBJ1-2, with D possibly matching TRBD1 (5 bases). V dropped 0 bases and J dropped 4 bases, with 12 bases sitting between them. The CDR3 is made up of 15 amino acids.

This clonotype was observed a handful of times. This chain connects TRBV5-5 to TRBJ1-2; 10 nucleotides match TRBD1. CDR1 SGHKS and CDR2 YYEKEE come from the germline V gene (reference sequence). Losses at the gene ends were 0 bases for V and 4 bases for J; bases not matched to a gene: 3. This CDR3 comprises 15 residues. CDR3: CASSLAGQGGYGYTF. The CDR3 DNA is TGTGCCAGCAGCTTGGCCGGACAGGGGGGCTATGGCTACACCTTC.

This chain joins TRBV6-2 or TRBV6-3 and TRBJ2-5; TRBD1 or TRBD2 may be the D gene (5 bases each). The length of the CDR3 is 15 residues. Trimming took off 6 bases at V and 4 bases at J, with 18 bases between the two ends. Germline loops: CDR1 MNHEY, CDR2 SVGEGT. This CDR3 reads CASSPFGLGTETQYF. The DNA for the CDR3 is TGTGCCAGCAGCCCCTTTGGGCTAGGGACAGAGACCCAGTACTTC.

The V and J genes are TRBV7-2 and TRBJ2-4; 11 positions agree with TRBD2. After removal of 0 bases from V and 0 bases from J, the junction contained 13 bases not matched to a gene. CDR3 length equals 21 residues. The V gene's germline CDR1 is SGHTA and CDR2 FQGNSA. The CDR3 DNA sequence: TGTGCCAGCAGCTTAGCGCAGCTAGCGGGAGGCATGGGGGGAGCCAAAAACATTCAGTACTTC. Encoded protein: CASSLAQLAGGMGGAKNIQYF. The complete variable domain, with remaining parts taken from reference TRBV7-2 and TRBJ2-4, reads GAGVSQSPSNKVTEKGKDVELRCDPISGHTALYWYRQSLGQGLEFLIYFQGNSAPDKSGLPSDRFSAERTGGSVSTLTIQRTQQEDSAVYLCASSLAQLAGGMGGAKNIQYFGAGTRLSVL.

On this clonotype itself: A much larger clone differs from this one at a single base, so this may be a read error. The rearrangement uses TRBV29-1 and TRBJ2-1; 12 nucleotides match TRBD2. This CDR3 spans 15 amino acids. Germline V gene data show CDR1 as SQVTM and CDR2 as ANQGSEA. The CDR3 sequence: CSVEGTSGAYSEQFF. The CDR3 DNA is TGCAGCGTTGAAGGGACTAGCGGGGCATACAGTGAGCAGTTCTTC.

This clonotype showed up just a few times. The genes are TRBV7-9 and TRBJ2-1; 9 bases match TRBD1. Germline CDR1 reads SEHNR; CDR2 reads FQNEAQ (reference sequence). There are 15 residues in the CDR3. The ends lost 3 bases at V and 8 bases at J; junction bases unmatched: 8. CDR3 amino acids: CASSFRDRVVDEQFF. The CDR3 DNA is TGTGCCAGCAGCTTCCGGGACAGGGTGGTTGATGAGCAGTTCTTC.

This clonotype was counted only a few times. The chain recombines TRBV28 with TRBJ1-4, with D perhaps matching TRBD1 (5 bases). V was trimmed by 4 bases and J by 4 bases, leaving 16 bases between them. The CDR3 loop spans 16 amino acids. Germline lookup yields CDR1 MDHEN and CDR2 SYDVKM. For the CDR3, the DNA is TGTGCCAGCAGTTCCGAAACCAGGGTTGATAATGAAAAACTGTTTTTT. Its protein is CASSSETRVDNEKLFF. Filled out from reference TRBV28 and TRBJ1-4, the complete variable domain reads DVKVTQSSRYLVKRTGEKVFLECVQDMDHENMFWYRQDPGLGLRLIYFSYDVKMKEKGDIPEGYSVSREKKERFSLILESASTNQTSMYLCASSSETRVDNEKLFFGSGTQLSVL.

The chain joins TRBV27 to TRBJ1-1; 7 nucleotides line up with TRBD1. Trimming cost V 0 bases and J 1 base; bases outside gene matches: 8. CDR3 length: 17 amino acids. Germline loops: CDR1 MNHEY, CDR2 SMNVEV (reference sequence). The CDR3 nucleotides are TGTGCCAGCAGTTTATCGGCCTGGGGACAGCGGAACACTGAAGCTTTCTTT. This sequence encodes CASSLSAWGQRNTEAFF.